This record looks at one T cell receptor (beta chain) sequence and its context. Its matching antigen is unknown. Per sample, no less than 6 micrograms of total RNA were extracted. These data come from a study of blood T cells in healthy people across ages. The CDR3 covers 13 residues. The V and J ends lost 6 bases and 1 base respectively, with 10 bases between them. Germline lookup yields CDR1 SGHRS and CDR2 YFSETQ. Study results and caveats: Roughly linear age-related decline in beta diversity appeared, significant by age around 40.

A sample-barcoded 5' primer and a J-beta primer mix were used in a second PCR of about 7 to 12 cycles. TCRdb fed the 5' RACE reads into MiXCR, producing one record per CDR3 protein. Of around 670,000 distinct CDR3 sequences listed, 25% to 30% are singletons. Sequencing was carried out using blood. The receptor's source is a woman older than 75 in good health. The chain links TRBV5-1 to TRBJ1-1; D is ambiguous. The CDR3: CASTPRENTEAFF. The CDR3 DNA sequence: TGCGCCAGCACACCCCGGGAGAACACTGAAGCTTTCTTT.